This TCR beta chain was found in a study of cytomegalovirus exposure and HLA in healthy donors. Nominally healthy donors were sampled, though unrecorded immune exposures were likely. On this clone itself: Antigen specificity is unknown.

Points from the study as a whole: Cytomegalovirus status was reportedly diagnosed by the classifier with high sensitivity and specificity. For most TCR beta V segments, an earlier analysis put the productive rate at about 90% or about 30% of the time. The likely explanation for a cluster of highly shared sequence variants was sequencing artifact.

With 60 Vbeta and 13 Jbeta primers, the PCR was carried out. Some clones are missing from TCRdb's copy, which holds only in-frame ones; the method was immunoSEQ multiplex PCR. The repertoire holds about 130,000 clones, 75% to 85% seen once, with 1% in the top ten. The receptor was isolated from a man aged 35 to 55 in good health and CMV-seronegative. The sample comprised PBMCs.

CDR3 protein: CASSLAPGQGSYEQYF. The CDR3 DNA follows: TGTGCCAGCAGCTTAGCACCGGGACAGGGGTCCTACGAGCAGTACTTC. V and J are TRBV7-9 and TRBJ2-7; 10 nucleotides line up with TRBD1. This CDR3 comprises 16 residues. Trimming removed 0 bases from V and 1 base from J; junction bases left unmatched: 3. The V gene's germline CDR1 is SEHNR and CDR2 FQNEAQ (reference sequence).